This is a list of T cell receptor beta chains from one sample in a study of blood T cell repertoires in COVID-19. Produced via immunoSEQ multiplex PCR; TCRdb's table is partial and in-frame only. The sample contains 310,000 or so clones, about 82% of which appear only once. The source material was peripheral blood. Receptors were obtained from a woman between 45 and 65 years old with acute or convalescent COVID-19. Both conserved end residues are part of each CDR3. D genes are given only for firm matches. The size entry is marked missing in some rows and otherwise reads once, few, many or a size class.

V gene,clone size,J gene,D gene,CDR3 DNA,CDR3 protein
TRBV2,NA,TRBJ2-2,TRBD2,TGTGCCAGCAGTGAAGGTACCGGGAGGGTGACCGGGGAGCTGTTTTTT,CASSEGTGRVTGELFF
TRBV5-1,NA,TRBJ1-4,TRBD1,TGCGCCAGCAGCAACCCTCAGGGGGCTGTCGAAAAACTGTTTTTT,CASSNPQGAVEKLFF
TRBV18,NA,TRBJ1-3,TRBD1,TGTGCCAGCTCACCGCAGGGGGCTTATGGAAACACCATATATTTT,CASSPQGAYGNTIYF
TRBV4-1,NA,TRBJ1-1,NA,TGCGCCAGCAGCCTGAGAGGACAGTCGTCTCCTGAAGCTTTCTTT,CASSLRGQSSPEAFF
TRBV5-1,NA,TRBJ1-4,NA,TGCGCCAGCAGCTCCGGGACTGGAGAAAAACTGTTTTTT,CASSSGTGEKLFF
TRBV7-8,few,TRBJ1-4,NA,TGTGCCAGCAGCCCCTGGGGCCGCGGAACTAATGAAAAACTGTTTTTT,CASSPWGRGTNEKLFF
TRBV7-3,NA,TRBJ2-6,NA,TGTGCCAGCAGGACGGGACACAACTCTGGGGCCAACGTCCTGACTTTC,CASRTGHNSGANVLTF
TRBV7-3,once,TRBJ1-4,TRBD1,TGTGCCAGCAGCTTAAACCAGGCCGGGACAGGAAATGAAAAACTGTTTTTT,CASSLNQAGTGNEKLFF
TRBV12-3/TRBV12-4,NA,TRBJ2-2,NA,TGTGCCAGCAGTTTTGGGCGAACCGGGGAGCTGTTTTTT,CASSFGRTGELFF
TRBV25-1,NA,TRBJ1-6,TRBD1,TGTGCCAGCAGTGATACCCGACAGGGAAATAATTCACCCCTCCACTTT,CASSDTRQGNNSPLHF
TRBV6-2/TRBV6-3,few,TRBJ1-2,TRBD1,TGTGCCAGCAGCGTTACAGGGGCCAGTGGCTACACCTTC,CASSVTGASGYTF
TRBV27,NA,TRBJ1-1,NA,TGTGCCAGCAGCCCAAGAAGCGGGGAAGCTTTCTTT,CASSPRSGEAFF
TRBV24-1,NA,TRBJ2-1,NA,TGTGCCACCAGTGATTCCCTAACGGGGAATGAGCAGTTCTTC,CATSDSLTGNEQFF
TRBV7-9,NA,TRBJ1-2,TRBD1,TGTGCCAGCAGCCCCAAGACAGTCAGGACAGGGGATCCTGGCTACACCTTC,CASSPKTVRTGDPGYTF
TRBV28,NA,TRBJ2-7,NA,TGTGCCAGCAGTTTGCCGCTCCTATCCTACGAGCAGTACTTC,CASSLPLLSYEQYF
TRBV19,NA,TRBJ1-5,NA,TGTGCCAGTACCTGGGGGCCAGATAGCAATCAGCCCCAGCATTTT,CASTWGPDSNQPQHF
TRBV21-1,NA,TRBJ2-1,NA,TGTGCCAGCTCTAAAACAGCGGGAAGCGACAATGAGCAGTTCTTC,CASSKTAGSDNEQFF
TRBV7-6,few,TRBJ2-1,TRBD2,TGTGCCAGCAGCTTATACGCGACTAGCCTCAATGAGCAGTTCTTC,CASSLYATSLNEQFF
TRBV7-9,NA,TRBJ2-3,NA,TGTGCCAGCAGGCCCCTAGGGGCGGATACGCAGTATTTT,CASRPLGADTQYF
TRBV7-6,NA,TRBJ2-1,NA,TGTGCCAGCAGATCGGGGAATGAGCAGTTCTTC,CASRSGNEQFF
TRBV30,NA,TRBJ2-1,TRBD2,TGTGCCTGGAGTGTGAGGGGCGGGAGCTTATACAATGAGCAGTTCTTC,CAWSVRGGSLYNEQFF
TRBV7-2,NA,TRBJ2-5,TRBD2,TGTGCCAGCAGCTTGAGCGGGGCCCAAGAGACCCAGTACTTC,CASSLSGAQETQYF
TRBV29-1,NA,TRBJ2-1,TRBD1,TGCAGCGTCGGACAGGAGTACAATGAGCAGTTCTTC,CSVGQEYNEQFF
TRBV3-1/TRBV3-2,NA,TRBJ1-2,NA,TGTGCCAGCAGCCAGGAGGGATCCTTCTATGGCTACACCTTC,CASSQEGSFYGYTF
TRBV28,NA,TRBJ1-2,TRBD1,TGTGCCAGCAGTTTAGGCAGGGGGCTAGGCTACACCTTC,CASSLGRGLGYTF
TRBV10-3,NA,TRBJ1-3,TRBD1,TGTGCCATCAGGGATACAGGGGGCGCCGGAAACACCATATATTTT,CAIRDTGGAGNTIYF
TRBV5-1,NA,TRBJ2-5,TRBD1,TGCGCCAGCAGCCCCCGGGACAGGGGGCAAGAGACCCAGTACTTC,CASSPRDRGQETQYF
TRBV30,NA,TRBJ1-2,TRBD1,TGTGCCTGGACAAGAGGACAGGAATACTATGGCTACACCTTC,CAWTRGQEYYGYTF
TRBV7-9,NA,TRBJ1-2,NA,TGTGCCAGCAGCTTAGAAAAGGCAGGGCCTTATGGCTACACCTTC,CASSLEKAGPYGYTF
TRBV9,NA,TRBJ2-3,TRBD2,TGTGCCAGCAGCGTAGGGGGACTAGCGGGCTCAGATACGCAGTATTTT,CASSVGGLAGSDTQYF
TRBV4-3,NA,TRBJ2-1,TRBD1,TGCGCCAGCAGCCAAGGGACAGGGCTCTACAATGAGCAGTTCTTC,CASSQGTGLYNEQFF
TRBV10-3,NA,TRBJ1-1,TRBD1,TGTGCCATCAGTGACCTATCTACCGGGACAGAGAACACTGAAGCTTTCTTT,CAISDLSTGTENTEAFF
TRBV5-1,NA,TRBJ2-1,TRBD2,TGCGCCTCTCGTGTGGCGGGAGGGTACAATGAGCAGTTCTTC,CASRVAGGYNEQFF
TRBV9,NA,TRBJ2-1,NA,TGTGCCAGCAGCGCGACCGGGACTCCGAACAATGAGCAGTTCTTC,CASSATGTPNNEQFF
TRBV7-9,few,TRBJ1-4,NA,TGTGCCAGCAGCCCCCGCGGAGGGAGAAGACTGTTTTTT,CASSPRGGRRLFF
TRBV21-1,NA,TRBJ2-4,NA,TGTGCCAGCAGCAAAGGGAGGGTAGCCAAAAACATTCAGTACTTC,CASSKGRVAKNIQYF
TRBV5-4,NA,TRBJ2-5,NA,TGTGCCAGCAGCGACCGGGGGAGAGGGTACCAAGAGACCCAGTACTTC,CASSDRGRGYQETQYF
TRBV7-8,once,TRBJ2-5,TRBD2,TGTGCCAGCACCATTGGGACTAGCGGCCCTCGGGGAGAGACCCAGTACTTC,CASTIGTSGPRGETQYF
TRBV30,NA,TRBJ2-5,NA,TGTGCCTGGAGTTTAGCGGCTCGAGAGACCCAGTACTTC,CAWSLAARETQYF
TRBV5-1,NA,TRBJ2-2,NA,TGCGCCAGCAGCTTGGGACAACCCACCGGGGAGCTGTTTTTT,CASSLGQPTGELFF